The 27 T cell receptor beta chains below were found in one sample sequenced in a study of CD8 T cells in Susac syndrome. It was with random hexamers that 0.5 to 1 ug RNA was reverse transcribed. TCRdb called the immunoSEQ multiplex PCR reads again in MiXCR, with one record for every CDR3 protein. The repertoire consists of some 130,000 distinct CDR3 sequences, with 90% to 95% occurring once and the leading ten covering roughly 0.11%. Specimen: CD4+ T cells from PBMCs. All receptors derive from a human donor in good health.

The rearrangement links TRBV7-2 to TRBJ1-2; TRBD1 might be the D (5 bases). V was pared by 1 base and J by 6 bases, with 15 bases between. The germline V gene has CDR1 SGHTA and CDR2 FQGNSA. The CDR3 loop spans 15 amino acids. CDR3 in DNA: TGTGCCAGCAGCTTAGAAGCAGGGAGGCTAGATGGCTACACCTTC. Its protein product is CASSLEAGRLDGYTF. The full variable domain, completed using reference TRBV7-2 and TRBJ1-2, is GAGVSQSPSNKVTEKGKDVELRCDPISGHTALYWYRQSLGQGLEFLIYFQGNSAPDKSGLPSDRFSAERTGGSVSTLTIQRTQQEDSAVYLCASSLEAGRLDGYTFGSGTRLTVV.

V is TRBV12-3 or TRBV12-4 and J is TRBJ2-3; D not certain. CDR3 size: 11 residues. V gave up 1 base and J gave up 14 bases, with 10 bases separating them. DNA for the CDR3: TGTGCCAGCAGTTTAGTTGGGCTTTGGTATTTT. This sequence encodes CASSLVGLWYF.

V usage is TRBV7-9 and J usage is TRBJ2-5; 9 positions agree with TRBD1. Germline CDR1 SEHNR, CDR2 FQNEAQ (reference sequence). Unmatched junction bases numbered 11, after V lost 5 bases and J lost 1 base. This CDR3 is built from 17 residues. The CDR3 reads CASSLNRGLVLQETQYF. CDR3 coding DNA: TGTGCCAGCAGCCTCAACAGGGGGCTTGTTCTCCAAGAGACCCAGTACTTC.

In nucleotides, the CDR3 is TGCAGTGCTAGAGATGGGGCGGGGGAGGTGACCCAGTACTTC. Translation gives CSARDGAGEVTQYF. V gene TRBV20-1 combines with J gene TRBJ2-5, with 7 bases lining up with TRBD2. Germline loops: CDR1 DFQATT, CDR2 SNEGSKA (reference sequence). J lost 7 bases, V lost 0 bases, and 8 bases had no gene match. The CDR3 runs to 14 residues.

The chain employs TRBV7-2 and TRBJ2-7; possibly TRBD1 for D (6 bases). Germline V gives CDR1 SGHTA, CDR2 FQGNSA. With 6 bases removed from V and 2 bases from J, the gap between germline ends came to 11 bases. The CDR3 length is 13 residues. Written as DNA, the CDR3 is TGTGCCAGCAGGGACAGCGCTACCTACGAGCAGTACTTC. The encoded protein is CASRDSATYEQYF.

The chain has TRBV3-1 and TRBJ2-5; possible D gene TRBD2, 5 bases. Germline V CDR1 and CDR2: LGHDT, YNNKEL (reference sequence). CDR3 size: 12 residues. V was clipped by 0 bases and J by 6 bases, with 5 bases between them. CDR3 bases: TGTGCCAGCAGCCAAGACGGGAAGACCCAGTACTTC. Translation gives CASSQDGKTQYF.

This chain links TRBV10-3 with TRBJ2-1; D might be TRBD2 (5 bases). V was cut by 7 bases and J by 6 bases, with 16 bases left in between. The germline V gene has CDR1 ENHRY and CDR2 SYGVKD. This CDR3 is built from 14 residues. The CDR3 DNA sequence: TGTGCCATCAAAGCGACTGAGGGATTCAATGAGCAGTTCTTC. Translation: CAIKATEGFNEQFF.

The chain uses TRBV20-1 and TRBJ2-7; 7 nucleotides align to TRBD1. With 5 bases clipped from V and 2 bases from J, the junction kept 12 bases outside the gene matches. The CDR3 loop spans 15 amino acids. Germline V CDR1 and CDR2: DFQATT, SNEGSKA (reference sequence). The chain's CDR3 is CSAFESTGSPYEQYF. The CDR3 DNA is TGCAGTGCTTTTGAGTCGACAGGGTCTCCCTACGAGCAGTACTTC.

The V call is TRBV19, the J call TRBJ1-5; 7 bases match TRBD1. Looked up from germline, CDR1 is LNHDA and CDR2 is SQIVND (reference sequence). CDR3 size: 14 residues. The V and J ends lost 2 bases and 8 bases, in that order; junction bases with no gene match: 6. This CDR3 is CASSISQGRKPQHF. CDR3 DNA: TGTGCCAGTAGTATATCACAGGGGAGGAAGCCCCAGCATTTT.

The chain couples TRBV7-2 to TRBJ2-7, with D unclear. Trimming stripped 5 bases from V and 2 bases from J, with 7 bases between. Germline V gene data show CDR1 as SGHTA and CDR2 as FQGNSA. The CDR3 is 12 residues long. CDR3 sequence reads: CASSPMTYEQYF. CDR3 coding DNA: TGTGCCAGCAGCCCCATGACCTACGAGCAGTACTTC.

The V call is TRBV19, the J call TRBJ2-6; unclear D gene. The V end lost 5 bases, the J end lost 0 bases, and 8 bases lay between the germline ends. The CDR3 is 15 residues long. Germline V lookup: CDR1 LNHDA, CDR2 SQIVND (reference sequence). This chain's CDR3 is CASSPPGSGANVLTF. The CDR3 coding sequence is TGTGCCAGTAGTCCCCCAGGCTCTGGGGCCAACGTCCTGACTTTC.

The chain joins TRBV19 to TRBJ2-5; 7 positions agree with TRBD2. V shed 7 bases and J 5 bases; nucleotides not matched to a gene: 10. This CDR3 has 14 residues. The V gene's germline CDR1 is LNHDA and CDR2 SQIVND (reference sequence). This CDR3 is CASTSGGAGETQYF. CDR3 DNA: TGTGCCAGTACATCGGGAGGAGCGGGTGAGACCCAGTACTTC. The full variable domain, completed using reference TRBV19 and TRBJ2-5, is DGGITQSPKYLFRKEGQNVTLSCEQNLNHDAMYWYRQDPGQGLRLIYYSQIVNDFQKGDIAEGYSVSREKKESFPLTVTSAQKNPTAFYLCASTSGGAGETQYFGPGTRLLVL.

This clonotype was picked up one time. The CDR3 region has the DNA TGTGCCAGCAGCCGGACAGGGGGGAGCGAGCAGTACTTC. Translated, it gives CASSRTGGSEQYF. V is TRBV11-2 and J is TRBJ2-7, with 10 bases matching TRBD1. This CDR3 comprises 13 residues. J lost 6 bases, V lost 5 bases, and 4 bases had no gene match. The germline V gene has CDR1 SGHAT and CDR2 FQNNGV.

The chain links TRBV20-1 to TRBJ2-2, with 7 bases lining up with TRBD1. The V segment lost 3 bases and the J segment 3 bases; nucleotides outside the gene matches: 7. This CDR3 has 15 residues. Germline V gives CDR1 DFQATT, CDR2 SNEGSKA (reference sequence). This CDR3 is CSARPGQRDTGELFF. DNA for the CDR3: TGCAGTGCTAGGCCGGGACAGCGAGACACCGGGGAGCTGTTTTTT.

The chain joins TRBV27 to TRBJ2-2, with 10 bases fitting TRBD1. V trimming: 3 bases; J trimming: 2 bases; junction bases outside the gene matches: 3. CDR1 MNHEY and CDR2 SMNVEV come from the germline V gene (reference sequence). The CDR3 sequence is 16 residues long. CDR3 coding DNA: TGTGCCAGCAGTTTGGGACAGGGGACTAACACCGGGGAGCTGTTTTTT. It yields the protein CASSLGQGTNTGELFF.

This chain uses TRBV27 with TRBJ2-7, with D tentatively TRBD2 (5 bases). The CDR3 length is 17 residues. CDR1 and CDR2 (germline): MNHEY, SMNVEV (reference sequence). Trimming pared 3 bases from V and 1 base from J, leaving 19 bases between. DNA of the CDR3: TGTGCCAGCAGTTTCCGCCTCCGGGGTGTGGGATCCTACGAGCAGTACTTC. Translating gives CASSFRLRGVGSYEQYF.

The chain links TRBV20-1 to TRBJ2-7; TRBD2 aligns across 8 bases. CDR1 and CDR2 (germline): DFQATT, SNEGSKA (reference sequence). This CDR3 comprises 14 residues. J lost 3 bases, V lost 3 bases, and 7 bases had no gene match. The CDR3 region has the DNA TGCAGTGCTAGGAAGGTAGCGGGGTACTACGAGCAGTACTTC. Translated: CSARKVAGYYEQYF.

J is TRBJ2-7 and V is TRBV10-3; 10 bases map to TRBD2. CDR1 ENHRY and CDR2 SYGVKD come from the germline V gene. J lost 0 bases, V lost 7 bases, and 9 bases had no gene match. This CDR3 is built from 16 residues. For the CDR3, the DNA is TGTGCCATCAAGGGAGCTAGCGGGAGAAGCTCCTACGAGCAGTACTTC. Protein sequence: CAIKGASGRSSYEQYF.

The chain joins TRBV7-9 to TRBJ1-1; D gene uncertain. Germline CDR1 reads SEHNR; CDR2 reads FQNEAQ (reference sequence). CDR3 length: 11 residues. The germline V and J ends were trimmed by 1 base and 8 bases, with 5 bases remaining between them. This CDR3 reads CASSLVGEAFF. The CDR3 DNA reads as TGTGCCAGCAGCTTAGTAGGGGAAGCTTTCTTT.

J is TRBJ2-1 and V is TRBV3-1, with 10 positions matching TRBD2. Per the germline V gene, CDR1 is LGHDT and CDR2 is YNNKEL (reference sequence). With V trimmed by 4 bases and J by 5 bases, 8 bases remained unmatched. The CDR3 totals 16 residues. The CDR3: CASSPLAGGGNNEQFF. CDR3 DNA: TGTGCCAGCAGCCCCTTAGCGGGAGGAGGGAACAATGAGCAGTTCTTC.

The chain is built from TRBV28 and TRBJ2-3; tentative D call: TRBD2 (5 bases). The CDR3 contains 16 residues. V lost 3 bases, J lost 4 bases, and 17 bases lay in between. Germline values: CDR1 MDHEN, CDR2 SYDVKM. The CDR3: CASSFPPGRVADTQYF. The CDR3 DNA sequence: TGTGCCAGCAGTTTCCCCCCTGGGAGAGTAGCAGATACGCAGTATTTT.

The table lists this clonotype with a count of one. CDR3 nucleotide sequence: TGCAGTGCTTCGACAGGGGGGAACCCTTACAATGAGCAGTTCTTC. Translated, it gives CSASTGGNPYNEQFF. This chain connects TRBV20-1 to TRBJ2-1; 9 bases map to TRBD1. V shed 5 bases and J 4 bases; nucleotides not matched to a gene: 9. The CDR3 is made up of 15 amino acids. Per germline, CDR1 DFQATT and CDR2 SNEGSKA (reference sequence).

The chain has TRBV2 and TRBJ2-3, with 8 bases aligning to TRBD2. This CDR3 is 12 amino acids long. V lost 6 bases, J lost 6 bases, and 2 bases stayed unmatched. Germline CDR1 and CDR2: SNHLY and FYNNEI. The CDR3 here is CASSGTSDTQYF. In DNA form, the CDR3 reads TGTGCCAGCAGCGGGACTAGTGATACGCAGTATTTT. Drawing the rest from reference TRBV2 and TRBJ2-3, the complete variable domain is EPEVTQTPSHQVTQMGQEVILRCVPISNHLYFYWYRQILGQKVEFLVSFYNNEISEKSEIFDDQFSVERPDGSNFTLKIRSTKLEDSAMYFCASSGTSDTQYFGPGTRLTVL.

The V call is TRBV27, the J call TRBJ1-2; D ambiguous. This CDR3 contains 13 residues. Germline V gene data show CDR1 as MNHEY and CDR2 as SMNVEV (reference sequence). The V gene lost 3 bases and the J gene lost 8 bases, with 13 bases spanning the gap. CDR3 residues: CASSLAGKRGYTF. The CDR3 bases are TGTGCCAGCAGTTTGGCGGGGAAGAGGGGCTACACCTTC.

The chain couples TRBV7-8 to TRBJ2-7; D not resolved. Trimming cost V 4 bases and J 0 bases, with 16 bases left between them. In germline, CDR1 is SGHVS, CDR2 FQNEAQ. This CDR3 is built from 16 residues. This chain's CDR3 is CASSSEQPLSSYEQYF. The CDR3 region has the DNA TGTGCCAGCAGCTCCGAGCAGCCCCTTAGCTCCTACGAGCAGTACTTC.

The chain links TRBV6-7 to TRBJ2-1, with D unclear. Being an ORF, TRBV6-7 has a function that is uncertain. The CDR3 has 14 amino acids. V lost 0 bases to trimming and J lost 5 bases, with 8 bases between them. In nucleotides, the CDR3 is TGTGCCAGCAGTTACTCCGGCGGAAACAATGAGCAGTTCTTC. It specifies CASSYSGGNNEQFF.

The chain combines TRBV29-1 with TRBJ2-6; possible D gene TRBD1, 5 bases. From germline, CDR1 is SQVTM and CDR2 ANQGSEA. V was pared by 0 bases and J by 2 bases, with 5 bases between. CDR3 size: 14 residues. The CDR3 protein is CSVEEGAGANVLTF. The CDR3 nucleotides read TGCAGCGTTGAAGAAGGGGCTGGGGCCAACGTCCTGACTTTC.